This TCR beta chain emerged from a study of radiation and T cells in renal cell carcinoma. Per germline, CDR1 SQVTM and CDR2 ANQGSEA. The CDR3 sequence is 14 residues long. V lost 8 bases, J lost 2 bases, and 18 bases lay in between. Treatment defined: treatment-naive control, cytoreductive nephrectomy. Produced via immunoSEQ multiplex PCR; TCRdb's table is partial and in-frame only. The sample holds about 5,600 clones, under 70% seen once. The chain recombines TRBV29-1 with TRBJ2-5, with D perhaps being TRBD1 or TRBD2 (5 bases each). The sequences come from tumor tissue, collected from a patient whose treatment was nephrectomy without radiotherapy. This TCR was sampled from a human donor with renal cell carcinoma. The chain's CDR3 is CSSGGLSGQETQYF. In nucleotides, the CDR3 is TGCAGCTCTGGGGGTCTGTCGGGACAAGAGACCCAGTACTTC.